The 5 T cell receptor beta chains below come from one sample, sequenced in a study of blood T cell repertoires in COVID-19. Clones were sequenced by immunoSEQ multiplex PCR, and TCRdb holds only the in-frame ones, with some missing. The sample includes under 150,000 clones, nearly 85% of them seen just once. Sample: PBMCs or T cells enriched from blood (not recorded which). Source of these receptors: a man between 50 and 59 years old in a cohort exposed to, infected with or recovered from COVID-19 (not recorded which).

The chain carries TRBV5-1 and TRBJ2-2; D is unclear. Trimming shortened V by 2 bases and J by 0 bases, and 5 bases separated the two germline ends. Germline V gives CDR1 SGHRS, CDR2 YFSETQ. This CDR3 has 14 residues. CDR3 residues: CASSFDTNTGELFF. CDR3 in DNA: TGCGCCAGCAGCTTCGACACGAACACCGGGGAGCTGTTTTTT.

Only one count was recorded for this clone. V is TRBV5-1 and J is TRBJ2-2; D not resolved. The CDR3 is made up of 17 amino acids. Germline CDR1 reads SGHRS; CDR2 reads YFSETQ. The germline V and J ends were trimmed by 4 bases and 1 base, with 17 bases remaining between them. DNA of the CDR3: TGCGCCAGCAGCCGACAATCAACTGGCTGGAACACCGGGGAGCTGTTTTTT. Amino acid sequence: CASSRQSTGWNTGELFF.

This chain joins TRBV7-2 and TRBJ2-5, with TRBD2 matching 13 bases. The CDR3 sequence is 16 residues long. The junction had 8 bases not matched to a gene; V was cut back by 5 bases and J by 5 bases. CDR1 is SGHTA, CDR2 FQGNSA, per germline. As DNA, the CDR3 is TGTGCCAGCAGCCCCCAAGGACTAGCGGGAGTGGAGACCCAGTACTTC. It translates to CASSPQGLAGVETQYF.

The rearrangement uses TRBV28 and TRBJ2-7; D unresolved. The V end was cut by 3 bases, the J end by 2 bases, with 8 bases between. Germline lookup yields CDR1 MDHEN and CDR2 SYDVKM. The CDR3 extends over 13 amino acids. CDR3: CASSFSLTYEQYF. The DNA for the CDR3 is TGTGCCAGCAGTTTCTCCTTAACCTACGAGCAGTACTTC.

This sequence joins TRBV7-9 and TRBJ2-1; 8 positions match TRBD2. Germline trimming cut 6 bases from V and 1 base from J; bases unmatched to any gene: 8. Germline-derived CDR1 and CDR2 are SEHNR and FQNEAQ (reference sequence). The CDR3 spans 16 residues. In DNA, the CDR3 is TGTGCCAGCAGGGACCATAGCGGGAATTCCTACAATGAGCAGTTCTTC. Protein sequence: CASRDHSGNSYNEQFF.